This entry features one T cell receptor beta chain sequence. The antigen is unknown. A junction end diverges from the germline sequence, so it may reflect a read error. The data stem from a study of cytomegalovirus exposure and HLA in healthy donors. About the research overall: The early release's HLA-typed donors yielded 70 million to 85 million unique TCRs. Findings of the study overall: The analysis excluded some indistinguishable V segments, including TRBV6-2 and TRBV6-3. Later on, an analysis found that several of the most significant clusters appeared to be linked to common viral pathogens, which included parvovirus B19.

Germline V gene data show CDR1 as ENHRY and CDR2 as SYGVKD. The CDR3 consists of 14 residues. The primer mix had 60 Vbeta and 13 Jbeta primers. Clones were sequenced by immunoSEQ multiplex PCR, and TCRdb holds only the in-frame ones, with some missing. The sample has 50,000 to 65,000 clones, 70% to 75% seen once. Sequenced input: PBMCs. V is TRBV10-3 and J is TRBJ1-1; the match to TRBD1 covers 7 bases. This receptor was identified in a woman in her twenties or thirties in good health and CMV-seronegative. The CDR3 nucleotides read TGTGCCGTCAGTGAGACAACAGGGGACACTGAAGCTTTCTTT. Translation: CAVSETTGDTEAFF.